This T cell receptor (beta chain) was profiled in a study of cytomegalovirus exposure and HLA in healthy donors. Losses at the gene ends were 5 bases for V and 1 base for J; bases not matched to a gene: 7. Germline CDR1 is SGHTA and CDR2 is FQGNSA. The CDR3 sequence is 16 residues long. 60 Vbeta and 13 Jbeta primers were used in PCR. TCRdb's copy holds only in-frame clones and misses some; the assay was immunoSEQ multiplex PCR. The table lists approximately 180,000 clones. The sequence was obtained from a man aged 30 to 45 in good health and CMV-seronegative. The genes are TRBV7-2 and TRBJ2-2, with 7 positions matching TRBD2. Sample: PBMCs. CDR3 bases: TGTGCCAGCAGCGGAAGGGAGGGGTGGAACACCGGGGAGCTGTTTTTT. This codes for CASSGREGWNTGELFF.